This is a list of T cell receptor beta chains from one sample in a study of T cell responses to AZD1222 COVID-19 vaccine. Profiled with immunoSEQ multiplex PCR; TCRdb holds only in-frame clones, not every one. The sample gives some 140,000 clones, nearly 95% of which show up once; 4.5% to 6% is in the top ten. The sample was peripheral blood, taken on day 0 of AZD1222 vaccination. The receptors originated from an adult in good health. Both conserved end residues are part of each CDR3. D genes are given only for firm matches.

d_call	v_call	cdr3_aa
NA	TRBV2	CASRGGGSYNEQFF
TRBD1	TRBV11-2	CASSSPDRGGEQYF
NA	TRBV5-6	CASSLGVLNEKLFF
NA	TRBV7-2	CASSPRTVRNTEAFF
NA	TRBV18	CASSPGTGYGYTF
NA	TRBV27	CASSLDRGNEQFF
TRBD2	TRBV5-1	CASSSNGLAGQETQYF
NA	TRBV29-1	CSGAANNYGYTF
NA	TRBV6-5	CASTLGPGQETQYF
TRBD1	TRBV11-1	CASSSGQGSNQPQHF
TRBD1	TRBV29-1	CSAVNPGQGGHEKLFF
NA	TRBV18	CASSPNRETQYF
NA	TRBV2	CASSESGQPNEKLFF
NA	TRBV2	CASSARSGTKAFF
TRBD2	TRBV7-2	CASSLEASGSHEQFF
NA	TRBV3-1/TRBV3-2	CASSQRGYGYTF
TRBD1	TRBV28	CASSQQGAREKLFF
TRBD2	TRBV7-2	CASSSGLAGGGEQFF
TRBD1	TRBV7-9	CASSKGQGGSEAFF
TRBD1	TRBV19	CASSRGQGPWYGYTF
NA	TRBV18	CASSPARDTEAFF
TRBD2	TRBV30	CAWSIAGGLVDEQYF
NA	TRBV5-1	CASSTSTVSNSPLHF
NA	TRBV7-2	CASKRGTTEAFF